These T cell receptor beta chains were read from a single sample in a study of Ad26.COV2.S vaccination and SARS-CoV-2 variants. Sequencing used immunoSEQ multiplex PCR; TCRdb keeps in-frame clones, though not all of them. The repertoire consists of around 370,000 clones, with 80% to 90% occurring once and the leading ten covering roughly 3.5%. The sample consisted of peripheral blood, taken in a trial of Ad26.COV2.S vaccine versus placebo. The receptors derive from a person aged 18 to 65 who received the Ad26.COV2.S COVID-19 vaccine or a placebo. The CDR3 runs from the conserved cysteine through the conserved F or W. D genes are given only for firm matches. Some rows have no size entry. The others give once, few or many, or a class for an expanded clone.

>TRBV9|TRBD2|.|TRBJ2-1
CASSVSGLAGEGEQFF
TGTGCCAGCAGCGTATCGGGACTAGCGGGGGAGGGTGAGCAGTTCTTC
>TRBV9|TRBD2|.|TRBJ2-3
CASSVISGGSTDTQYF
TGTGCCAGCAGCGTAATAAGCGGGGGGAGCACAGATACGCAGTATTTT
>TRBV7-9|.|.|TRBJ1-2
CASSLGRVVQGGLGYGYTF
TGTGCCAGCAGCTTAGGGCGGGTTGTACAGGGTGGCCTCGGCTATGGCTACACCTTC
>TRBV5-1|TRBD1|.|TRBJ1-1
CASSVAGQGITEAFF
TGCGCCAGCAGCGTGGCCGGACAGGGGATTACTGAAGCTTTCTTT
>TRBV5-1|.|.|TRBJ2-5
CASSRSLIGGQETQYF
TGCGCCAGCAGCCGATCACTTATAGGAGGCCAAGAGACCCAGTACTTC
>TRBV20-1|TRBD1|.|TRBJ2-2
CSASLLLGTGLNTGELFF
TGCAGTGCTAGTCTTTTACTTGGGACAGGCCTCAACACCGGGGAGCTGTTTTTT
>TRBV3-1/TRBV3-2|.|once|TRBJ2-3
CASSPRGADTQYF
TGTGCCAGCAGCCCGCGGGGCGCAGATACGCAGTATTTT
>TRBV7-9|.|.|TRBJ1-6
CASSHWTAYGSAPPLHF
TGTGCCAGCAGCCACTGGACCGCGTACGGCTCCGCTCCTCCCCTCCACTTT
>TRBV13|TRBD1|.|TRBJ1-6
CASSLQGAIDSPLHF
TGTGCCAGCAGTCTACAGGGGGCGATTGATTCACCCCTCCACTTT
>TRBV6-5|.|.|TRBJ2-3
CASSYLGPNTDTQYF
TGTGCCAGCAGTTACTTAGGACCCAACACAGATACGCAGTATTTT
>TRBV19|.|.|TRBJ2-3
CASRRTGGRSTDTQYF
TGTGCCAGTAGACGCACGGGGGGCCGTAGCACAGATACGCAGTATTTT
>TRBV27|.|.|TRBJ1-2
CASRTTGNYGYTF
TGTGCCAGCAGAACAACAGGGAACTATGGCTACACCTTC
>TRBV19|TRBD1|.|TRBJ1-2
CASNAPGQGTHGYTF
TGTGCCAGTAATGCCCCGGGACAGGGGACCCATGGCTACACCTTC
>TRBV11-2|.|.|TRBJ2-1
CASGLGGKGFNEQFF
TGTGCCAGCGGCCTCGGGGGAAAGGGCTTCAATGAGCAGTTCTTC
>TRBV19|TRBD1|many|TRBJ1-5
CASSMGQYSNQPQHF
TGTGCCAGTAGTATGGGACAGTATAGCAATCAGCCCCAGCATTTT
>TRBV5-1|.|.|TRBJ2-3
CASSSDSTDTQYF
TGCGCCAGCAGCTCGGACAGTACAGATACGCAGTATTTT
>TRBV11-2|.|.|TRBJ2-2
CASSLSAVGELFF
TGTGCCAGCAGCTTGTCGGCGGTGGGGGAGCTGTTTTTT
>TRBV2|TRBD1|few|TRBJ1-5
CASSGDRGPYSNQPQHF
TGTGCCAGCAGCGGGGACAGGGGGCCCTATAGCAATCAGCCCCAGCATTTT
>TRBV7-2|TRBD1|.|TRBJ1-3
CASSYGQGSGNTIYF
TGTGCCAGCAGCTACGGACAGGGATCTGGAAACACCATATATTTT
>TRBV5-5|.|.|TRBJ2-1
CASTMSGFNEQFF
TGTGCCAGCACTATGTCAGGGTTCAATGAGCAGTTCTTC
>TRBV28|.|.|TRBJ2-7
CASSLAGDYEQYF
TGTGCCAGCAGTTTGGCAGGGGACTACGAGCAGTACTTC
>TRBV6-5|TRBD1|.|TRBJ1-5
CASRVRQGANQPQHF
TGTGCCAGCAGAGTACGACAGGGGGCGAATCAGCCCCAGCATTTT
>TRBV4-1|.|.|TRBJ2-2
CASSYVDRNTGELFF
TGCGCCAGCAGCTACGTCGACAGGAACACCGGGGAGCTGTTTTTT
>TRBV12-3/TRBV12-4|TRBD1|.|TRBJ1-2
CASSGGQGAGYTF
TGTGCCAGCAGCGGGGGACAGGGTGCTGGCTACACCTTC
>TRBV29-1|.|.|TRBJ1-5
CSVEDRHRKRNQPQHF
TGCAGCGTTGAAGATCGCCACAGAAAGCGAAATCAGCCCCAGCATTTT
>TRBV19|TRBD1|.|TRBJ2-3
CASRADRGGGDTQYF
TGTGCCAGTAGGGCGGACAGGGGTGGAGGAGATACGCAGTATTTT
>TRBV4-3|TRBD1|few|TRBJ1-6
CASSQDDRDNSPLHF
TGCGCCAGCAGCCAAGACGACAGGGATAATTCACCCCTCCACTTT
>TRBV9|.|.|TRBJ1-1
CASSVTGANTEAFF
TGTGCCAGCAGCGTTACGGGAGCGAACACTGAAGCTTTCTTT
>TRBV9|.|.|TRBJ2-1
CASSVEEAVAAYNEQFF
TGTGCCAGCAGCGTAGAAGAGGCGGTAGCGGCCTACAATGAGCAGTTCTTC
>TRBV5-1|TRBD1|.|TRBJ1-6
CASSLGQGDNSPLHF
TGCGCCAGCAGCTTGGGACAGGGAGATAATTCACCCCTCCACTTT
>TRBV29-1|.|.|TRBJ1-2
CSVLNRGYGYTF
TGCAGCGTTTTGAACCGCGGTTATGGCTACACCTTC
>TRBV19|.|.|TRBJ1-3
CASDGQSSGNTIYF
TGTGCCAGTGACGGACAGTCCTCTGGAAACACCATATATTTT
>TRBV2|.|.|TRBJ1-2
CASSGQGPLETNYGYTF
TGTGCCAGCAGTGGTCAGGGGCCACTCGAGACTAACTATGGCTACACCTTC
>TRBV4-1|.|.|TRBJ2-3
CASSRLTGIDTQYF
TGCGCCAGCAGCCGTTTAACAGGGATCGATACGCAGTATTTT
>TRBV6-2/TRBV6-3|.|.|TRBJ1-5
CASSYARGGGEQPQHF
TGTGCCAGCAGTTACGCCCGAGGAGGGGGGGAACAGCCCCAGCATTTT
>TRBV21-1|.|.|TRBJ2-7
CASTLSPSSYEQYF
TGTGCCAGCACCCTCAGCCCGAGCTCCTACGAGCAGTACTTC
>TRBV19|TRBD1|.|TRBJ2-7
CASNPTGTAYEQYF
TGTGCCAGTAACCCGACAGGGACGGCCTACGAGCAGTACTTC
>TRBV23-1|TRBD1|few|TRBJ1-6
CASSHPRTGQAESSYNSPLHF
TGCGCCAGCAGTCACCCCCGGACGGGACAGGCGGAGAGCTCCTATAATTCACCCCTCCACTTT
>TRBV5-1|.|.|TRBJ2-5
CASSLEDRGGQTQYF
TGCGCCAGCAGCTTGGAAGACAGGGGAGGGCAGACCCAGTACTTC
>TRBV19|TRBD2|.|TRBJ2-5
CASSMPAPGGETQYF
TGTGCCAGTAGTATGCCAGCACCGGGGGGAGAGACCCAGTACTTC
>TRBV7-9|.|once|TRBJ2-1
CASSLDQWGGEQFF
TGTGCCAGCAGCTTAGACCAATGGGGAGGAGAGCAGTTCTTC
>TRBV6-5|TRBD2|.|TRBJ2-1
CASSFGLAGGQDEQFF
TGTGCCAGCAGTTTCGGACTAGCGGGAGGGCAAGATGAGCAGTTCTTC
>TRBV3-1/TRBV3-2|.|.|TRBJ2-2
CASSQLGSGELFF
TGTGCCAGCAGCCAATTGGGATCCGGGGAGCTGTTTTTT
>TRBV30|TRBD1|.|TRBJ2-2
CAWSTGASNTGELFF
TGTGCCTGGAGCACAGGGGCTTCGAACACCGGGGAGCTGTTTTTT
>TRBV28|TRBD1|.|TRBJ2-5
CASSLRQGQETQYF
TGTGCCAGCAGTCTAAGACAGGGGCAAGAGACCCAGTACTTC
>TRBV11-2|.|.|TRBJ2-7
CASSSETYEQYF
TGTGCCAGCAGCTCGGAAACCTACGAGCAGTACTTC
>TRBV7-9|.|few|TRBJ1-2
CASSPTTGLIGYTF
TGTGCCAGCAGCCCCACGACAGGTCTGATTGGCTACACCTTC
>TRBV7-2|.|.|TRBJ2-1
CASSPALMGYNEQFF
TGTGCCAGCAGCCCGGCGCTGATGGGTTACAATGAGCAGTTCTTC
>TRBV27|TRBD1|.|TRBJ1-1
CASSLDRDGTEAFF
TGTGCCAGCAGTTTGGACAGGGATGGCACTGAAGCTTTCTTT
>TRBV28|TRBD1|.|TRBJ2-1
CASGTGGTNEQFF
TGTGCCAGCGGGACAGGGGGTACCAATGAGCAGTTCTTC
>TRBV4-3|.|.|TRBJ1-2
CASSQDSGSYGYTF
TGCGCCAGCAGCCAAGATAGCGGATCCTATGGCTACACCTTC
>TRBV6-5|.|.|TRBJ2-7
CASSYSAGATLYEQYF
TGTGCCAGCAGTTACTCCGCAGGGGCGACCCTCTACGAGCAGTACTTC
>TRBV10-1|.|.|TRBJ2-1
CASSATSYNEQFF
TGCGCCAGCAGTGCCACATCCTACAATGAGCAGTTCTTC
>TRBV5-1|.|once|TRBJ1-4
CASSGRGGTNEKLFF
TGCGCCAGCAGCGGGCGAGGGGGAACTAATGAAAAACTGTTTTTT
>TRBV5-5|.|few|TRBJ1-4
CASSLTGEKLFF
TGTGCCAGCAGCTTGACGGGAGAAAAACTGTTTTTT
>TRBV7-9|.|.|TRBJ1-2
CASSPRLGRYGYTF
TGTGCCAGCAGCCCGAGGCTGGGGAGATATGGCTACACCTTC
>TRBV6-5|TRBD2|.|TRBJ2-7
CASTLTSGGSEQYF
TGTGCCAGCACCTTAACCAGCGGGGGGTCGGAGCAGTACTTC
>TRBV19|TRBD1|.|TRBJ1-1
CASSMFAGTGAMNTEAFF
TGTGCCAGTAGTATGTTTGCCGGGACAGGGGCGATGAACACTGAAGCTTTCTTT
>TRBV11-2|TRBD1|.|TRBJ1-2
CASSITGEGYGYTF
TGTGCCAGCTCGATAACAGGGGAAGGATATGGCTACACCTTC